This TCR beta chain came from a study of T cells in Graves' hyperthyroidism and ophthalmopathy. V gave up 3 bases and J gave up 0 bases, with 12 bases separating them. CDR1 is SEHNR and CDR2 is FQNEAQ in the germline V gene (reference sequence). The CDR3 spans 15 residues. Patients showing uncontrolled infection, other autoimmune disease, pregnancy or lactation were ineligible. Diagnostic assessment was based on clinical symptoms, serum thyroxine and TRAb, thyroid ultrasound and orbital computed tomography. RNA transcripts yielded amplified TCR beta CDR3 regions. RT-PCR in the first round (using the HTBI primer set) targeted the TCR CDR3. TCRdb independently ran MiXCR on the multiplex PCR reads; one entry per CDR3 protein. The sample records over 650,000 distinct CDR3 sequences, about a sixth being singletons.

The V and J genes are TRBV7-9 and TRBJ2-7, with D tentatively TRBD2 (5 bases). This receptor was obtained from a man aged 18 to 29 with Graves' hyperthyroidism. Sequenced sample: blood. The CDR3 sequence: CASSLGDRISYEQYF. DNA for the CDR3: TGTGCCAGCAGCTTGGGAGACCGTATCTCCTACGAGCAGTACTTC.